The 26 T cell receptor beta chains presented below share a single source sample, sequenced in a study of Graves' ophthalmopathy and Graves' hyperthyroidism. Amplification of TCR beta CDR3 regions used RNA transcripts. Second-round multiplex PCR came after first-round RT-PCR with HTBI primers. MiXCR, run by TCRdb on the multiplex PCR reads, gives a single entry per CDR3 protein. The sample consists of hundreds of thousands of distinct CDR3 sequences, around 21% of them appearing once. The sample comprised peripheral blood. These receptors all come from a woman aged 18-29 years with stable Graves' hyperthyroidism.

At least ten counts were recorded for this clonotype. The CDR3 nucleotides are TGCAGTGCTATCAAACCCGGGACAGGGACCTATGGCTACACCTTC. Protein sequence: CSAIKPGTGTYGYTF. The chain has TRBV20-1 and TRBJ1-2, with 9 positions matching TRBD1. The CDR3 length is 15 residues. V lost 4 bases to trimming and J lost 4 bases; unmatched junction nucleotides: 10. Germline CDR1 reads DFQATT; CDR2 reads SNEGSKA (reference sequence).

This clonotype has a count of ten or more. The CDR3 coding sequence is TGTGCCAGCAGTTACTCCGGACAGACACAAGAGACCCAGTACTTC. Amino acid sequence: CASSYSGQTQETQYF. This rearrangement joins TRBV6-5 to TRBJ2-5; maybe TRBD1 (6 bases). V lost 0 bases and J lost 2, with 10 bases in between. From germline, CDR1 is MNHEY and CDR2 SVGAGI. This CDR3 contains 15 residues.

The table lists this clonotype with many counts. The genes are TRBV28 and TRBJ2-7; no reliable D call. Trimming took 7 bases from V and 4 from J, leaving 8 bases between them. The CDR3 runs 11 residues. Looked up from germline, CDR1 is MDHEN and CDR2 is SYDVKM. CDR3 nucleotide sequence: TGTGCCAGCAACGATCAATACGAGCAGTACTTC. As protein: CASNDQYEQYF.

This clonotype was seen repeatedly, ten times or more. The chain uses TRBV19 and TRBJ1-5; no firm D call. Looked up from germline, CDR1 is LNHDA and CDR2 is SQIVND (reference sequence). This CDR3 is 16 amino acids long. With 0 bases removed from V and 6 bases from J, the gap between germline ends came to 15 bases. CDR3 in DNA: TGTGCCAGTAGTATAGATGGTCAGAGGGCTCGTCAGCCCCAGCATTTT. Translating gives CASSIDGQRARQPQHF.

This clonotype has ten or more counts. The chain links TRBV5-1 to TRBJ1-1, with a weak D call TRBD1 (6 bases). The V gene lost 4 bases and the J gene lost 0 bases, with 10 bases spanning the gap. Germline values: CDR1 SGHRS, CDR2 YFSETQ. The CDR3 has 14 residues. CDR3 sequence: CASSPGVLNTEAFF. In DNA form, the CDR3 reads TGCGCCAGCAGCCCAGGGGTTTTGAACACTGAAGCTTTCTTT.

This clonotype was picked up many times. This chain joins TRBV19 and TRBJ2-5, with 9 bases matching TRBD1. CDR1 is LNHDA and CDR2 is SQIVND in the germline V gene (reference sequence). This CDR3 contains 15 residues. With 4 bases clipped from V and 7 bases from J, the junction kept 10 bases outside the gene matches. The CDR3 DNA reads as TGTGCCAGTAGTACCTCGGACAGGGGAGGGGCGACCCAGTACTTC. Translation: CASSTSDRGGATQYF.

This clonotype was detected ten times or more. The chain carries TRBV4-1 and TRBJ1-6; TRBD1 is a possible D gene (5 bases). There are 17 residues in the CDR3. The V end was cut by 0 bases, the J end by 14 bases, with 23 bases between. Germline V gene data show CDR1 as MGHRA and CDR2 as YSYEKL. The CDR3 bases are TGCGCCAGCAGCCAAGATTGGGGCCCCAACTCTCCTGGGGCCCTCCACTTT. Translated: CASSQDWGPNSPGALHF.

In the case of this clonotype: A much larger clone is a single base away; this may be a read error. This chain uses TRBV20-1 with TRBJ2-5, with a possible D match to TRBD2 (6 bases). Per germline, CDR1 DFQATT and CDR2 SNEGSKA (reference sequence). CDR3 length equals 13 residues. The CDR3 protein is CSALAAVQEIQYF. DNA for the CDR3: TGCAGTGCTTTAGCGGCGGTCCAAGAGATCCAGTACTTC.

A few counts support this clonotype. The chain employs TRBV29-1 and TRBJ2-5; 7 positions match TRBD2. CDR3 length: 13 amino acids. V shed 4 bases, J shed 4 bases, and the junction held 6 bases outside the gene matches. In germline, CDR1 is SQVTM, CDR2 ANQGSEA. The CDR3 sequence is CSVGDYKLETQYF. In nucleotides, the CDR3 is TGCAGCGTTGGGGACTATAAACTAGAGACCCAGTACTTC.

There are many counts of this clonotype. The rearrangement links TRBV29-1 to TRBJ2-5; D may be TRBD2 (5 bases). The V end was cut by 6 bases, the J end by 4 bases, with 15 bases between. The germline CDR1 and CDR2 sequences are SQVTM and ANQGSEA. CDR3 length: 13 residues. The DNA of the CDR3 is TGCAGCGTAGCTCGGGGTCCCCGAGAGACCCAGTACTTC. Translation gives CSVARGPRETQYF.

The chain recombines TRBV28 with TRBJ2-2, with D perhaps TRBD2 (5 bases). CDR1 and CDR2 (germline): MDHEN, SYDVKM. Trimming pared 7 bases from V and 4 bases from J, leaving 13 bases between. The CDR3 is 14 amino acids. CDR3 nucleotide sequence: TGTGCCAGCATACTCGGGGATGTCACCGGGGAGCTGTTTTTT. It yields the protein CASILGDVTGELFF.

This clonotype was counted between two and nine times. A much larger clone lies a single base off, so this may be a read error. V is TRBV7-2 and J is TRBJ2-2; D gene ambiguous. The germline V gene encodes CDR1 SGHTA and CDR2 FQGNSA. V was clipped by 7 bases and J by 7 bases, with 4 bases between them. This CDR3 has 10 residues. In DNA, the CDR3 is TGTGCCAGCAAGGGCGGGGAGCTGTTTTTT. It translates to CASKGGELFF.

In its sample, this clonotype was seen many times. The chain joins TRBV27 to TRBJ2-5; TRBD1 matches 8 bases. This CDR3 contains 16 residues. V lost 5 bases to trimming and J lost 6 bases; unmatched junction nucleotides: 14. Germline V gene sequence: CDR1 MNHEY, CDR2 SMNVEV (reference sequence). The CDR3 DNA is TGTGCCAGCAGTGCCGGGGGACAGGTCCTAGTACAGACCCAGTACTTC. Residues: CASSAGGQVLVQTQYF.

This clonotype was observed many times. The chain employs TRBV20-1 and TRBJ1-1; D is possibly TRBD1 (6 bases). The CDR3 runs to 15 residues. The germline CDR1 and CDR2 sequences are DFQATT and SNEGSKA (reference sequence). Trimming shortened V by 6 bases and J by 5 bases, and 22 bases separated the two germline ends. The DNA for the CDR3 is TGCAGTGCCTTTTTCCTATGGGGGCTCAGGACTGAAGCTTTCTTT. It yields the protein CSAFFLWGLRTEAFF.

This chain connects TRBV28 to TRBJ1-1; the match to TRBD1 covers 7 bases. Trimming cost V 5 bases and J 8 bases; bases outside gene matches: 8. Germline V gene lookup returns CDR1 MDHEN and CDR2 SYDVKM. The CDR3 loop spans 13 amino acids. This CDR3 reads CASSDRVVAEAFF. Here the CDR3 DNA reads TGTGCCAGCAGTGACAGGGTAGTTGCCGAAGCTTTCTTT.

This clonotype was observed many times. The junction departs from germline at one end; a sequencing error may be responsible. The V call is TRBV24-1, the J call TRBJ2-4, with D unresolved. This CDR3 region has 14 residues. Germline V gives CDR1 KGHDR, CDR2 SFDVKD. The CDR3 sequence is CATSDSDPPNIKYF. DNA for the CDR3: TGTGCCACCAGTGATTCGGACCCCCCGAACATTAAGTACTTC.

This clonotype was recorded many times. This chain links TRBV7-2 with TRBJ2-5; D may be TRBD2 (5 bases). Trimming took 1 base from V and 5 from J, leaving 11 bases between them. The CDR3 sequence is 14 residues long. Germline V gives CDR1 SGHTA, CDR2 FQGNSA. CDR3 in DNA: TGTGCCAGCAGCTTAGAATGGAGGTCGGAGACCCAGTACTTC. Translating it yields CASSLEWRSETQYF.

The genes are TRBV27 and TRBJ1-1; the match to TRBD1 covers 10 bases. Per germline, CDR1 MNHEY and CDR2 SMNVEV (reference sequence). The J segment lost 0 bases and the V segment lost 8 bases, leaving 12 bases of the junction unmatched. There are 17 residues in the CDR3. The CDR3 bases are TGTGCCAGCTGCCCGGGACAGGGGTATTACATGAACACTGAAGCTTTCTTT. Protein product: CASCPGQGYYMNTEAFF.

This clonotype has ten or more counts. The CDR3 spells CASSAGQGGSLNNSPLHF. The CDR3 DNA is TGTGCCAGCAGCGCGGGGCAGGGAGGTTCCCTAAATAATTCACCCCTCCACTTT. This chain connects TRBV11-2 to TRBJ1-6; the D gene is possibly TRBD1 (5 bases). V lost 5 bases to trimming and J lost 5 bases, with 22 bases between them. In germline, CDR1 is SGHAT, CDR2 FQNNGV. This CDR3 region has 18 residues.

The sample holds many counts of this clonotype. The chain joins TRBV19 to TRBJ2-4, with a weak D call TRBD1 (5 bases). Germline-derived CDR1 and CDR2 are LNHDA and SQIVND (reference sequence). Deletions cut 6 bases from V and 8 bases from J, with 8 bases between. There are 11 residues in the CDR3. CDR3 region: CASRDMYIQYF. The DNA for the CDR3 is TGTGCCAGTAGGGACATGTACATTCAGTACTTC.

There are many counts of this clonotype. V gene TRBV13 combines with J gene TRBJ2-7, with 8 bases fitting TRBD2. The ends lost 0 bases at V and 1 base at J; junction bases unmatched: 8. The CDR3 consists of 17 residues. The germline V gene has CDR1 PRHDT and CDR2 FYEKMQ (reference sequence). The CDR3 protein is CASSLGRVTSGSYEQYF. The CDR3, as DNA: TGTGCCAGCAGCTTAGGCCGGGTCACTAGCGGTTCCTACGAGCAGTACTTC. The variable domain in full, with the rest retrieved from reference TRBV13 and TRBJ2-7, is AAGVIQSPRHLIKEKRETATLKCYPIPRHDTVYWYQQGPGQDPQFLISFYEKMQSDKGSIPDRFSAQQFSDYHSELNMSSLELGDSALYFCASSLGRVTSGSYEQYFGPGTRLTVT.

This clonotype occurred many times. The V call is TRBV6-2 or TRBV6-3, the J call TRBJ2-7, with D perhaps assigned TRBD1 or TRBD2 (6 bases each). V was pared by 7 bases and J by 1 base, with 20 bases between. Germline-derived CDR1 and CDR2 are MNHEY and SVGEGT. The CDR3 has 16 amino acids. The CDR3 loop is CASTKPWRDKSYEQYF. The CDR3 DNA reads TGTGCCAGCACAAAACCCTGGAGGGACAAGTCCTACGAGCAGTACTTC.

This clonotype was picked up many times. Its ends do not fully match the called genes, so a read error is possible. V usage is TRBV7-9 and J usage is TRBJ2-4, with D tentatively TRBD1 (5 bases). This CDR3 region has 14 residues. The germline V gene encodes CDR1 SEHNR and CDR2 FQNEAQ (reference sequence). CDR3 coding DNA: TGTGCCAGCAGCTTTCGGGTGAGCGTGGACATTAAGTACTTC. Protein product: CASSFRVSVDIKYF.

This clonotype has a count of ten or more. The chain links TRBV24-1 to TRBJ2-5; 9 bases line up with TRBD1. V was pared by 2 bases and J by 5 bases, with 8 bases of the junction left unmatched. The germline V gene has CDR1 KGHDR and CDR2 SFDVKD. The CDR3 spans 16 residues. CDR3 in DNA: TGTGCCACCAGTGATTCACTGCCCGGGACAGGGGAGACCCAGTACTTC. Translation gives CATSDSLPGTGETQYF.

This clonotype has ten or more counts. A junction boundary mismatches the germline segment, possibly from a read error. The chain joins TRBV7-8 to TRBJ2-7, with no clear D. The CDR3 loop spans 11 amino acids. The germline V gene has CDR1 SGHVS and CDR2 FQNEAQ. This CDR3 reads CASSSSHEQYF. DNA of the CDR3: TGTGCCAGCAGCTCCTCCCACGAGCAGTACTTC.

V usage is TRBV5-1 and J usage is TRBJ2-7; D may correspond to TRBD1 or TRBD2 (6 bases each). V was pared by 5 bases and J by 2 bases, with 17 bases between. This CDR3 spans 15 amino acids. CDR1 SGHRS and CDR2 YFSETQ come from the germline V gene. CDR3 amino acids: CASSPFGGSPYEQYF. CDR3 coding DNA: TGCGCCAGCAGTCCGTTCGGGGGCAGTCCCTACGAGCAGTACTTC.